This T cell receptor (beta chain) was captured in a study of blood T cell repertoires in COVID-19. The CDR3 runs 18 residues. Germline loops: CDR1 MGHDK, CDR2 SYGVNS. J lost 0 bases, V lost 3 bases, and 10 bases had no gene match. Method: immunoSEQ multiplex PCR; TCRdb's copy keeps in-frame clones and lacks some. Of about 290,000 clones detected, roughly nine tenths appear once; the ten largest clones hold 1.7%. Categorization into cohorts depended on clinical history that participants reported. The chain links TRBV25-1 to TRBJ1-3, with 8 positions matching TRBD1. Sequences were obtained from PBMCs or T cells enriched from blood (not recorded which). The receptor was derived from a middle-aged woman who had recovered from COVID-19. The CDR3 loop reads CASSEWRTGPYSGNTIYF. CDR3 in DNA: TGTGCCAGCAGTGAGTGGAGGACAGGGCCCTACTCTGGAAACACCATATATTTT.